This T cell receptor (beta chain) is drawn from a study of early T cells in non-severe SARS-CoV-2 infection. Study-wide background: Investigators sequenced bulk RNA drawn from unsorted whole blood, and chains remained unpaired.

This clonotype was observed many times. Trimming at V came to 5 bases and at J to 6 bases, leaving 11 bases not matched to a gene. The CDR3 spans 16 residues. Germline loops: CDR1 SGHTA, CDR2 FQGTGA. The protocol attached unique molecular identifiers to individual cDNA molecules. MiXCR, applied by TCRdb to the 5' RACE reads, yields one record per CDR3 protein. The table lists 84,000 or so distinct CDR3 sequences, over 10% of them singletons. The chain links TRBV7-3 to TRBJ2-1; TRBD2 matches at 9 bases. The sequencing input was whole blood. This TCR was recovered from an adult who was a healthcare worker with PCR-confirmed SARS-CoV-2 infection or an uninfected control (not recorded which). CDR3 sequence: CASSPQTSGTLNEQFF. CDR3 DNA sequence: TGTGCCAGCAGCCCCCAGACTAGCGGAACCCTCAATGAGCAGTTCTTC.